A single sample is the source of the 22 T cell receptor beta chains below, sequenced in a study of blood T cell repertoires in COVID-19 (dated by TCRdb to 2019 to 2021). Library generation was performed with the immunoSEQ multiplex PCR assay. Sourced from immuneACCESS, this table was stored by TCRdb with only in-frame sequences that have V and J called. A share of the clones is absent; for the studies checked, an unresolved V gene accounts for under half, and the remainder has no known explanation. This sample holds about 110,000 clones; 84% were observed only once. More than 13% of the sample comes from the top ten. The material sequenced was peripheral blood. Receptors were obtained from a woman in her fifties or sixties with acute or convalescent COVID-19.

The chain joins TRBV6-4 to TRBJ1-1, with D unresolved. CDR1 and CDR2 from the germline V gene are MRHNA and SNTAGT. V lost 5 bases, J lost 0 bases, and 7 bases lay in between. This CDR3 comprises 13 residues. The CDR3 loop reads CASSSQLNTEAFF. The DNA for the CDR3 is TGTGCCAGCAGTTCTCAGTTGAACACTGAAGCTTTCTTT.

The J gene is TRBJ1-2, the V gene TRBV6-6, with a tentative D call TRBD1 (5 bases). CDR3 length equals 13 residues. Trimming took 2 bases from V and 2 from J, leaving 6 bases between them. Per germline, CDR1 MNHNY and CDR2 SVGAGI (reference sequence). CDR3 residues: CASSYGANYGYTF. CDR3 sequence (DNA): TGTGCCAGCAGTTACGGGGCGAACTATGGCTACACCTTC.

This sequence joins TRBV6-5 and TRBJ1-1, with 7 positions matching TRBD1. Germline V CDR1 and CDR2: MNHEY, SVGAGI. The CDR3 is 15 amino acids. V shed 6 bases and J 0 bases; nucleotides not matched to a gene: 7. As DNA, the CDR3 is TGTGCCAGCAGGAGAGGCGGGACAGTGAACACTGAAGCTTTCTTT. The encoded protein is CASRRGGTVNTEAFF.

This clone was seen just once. V gene TRBV5-5 combines with J gene TRBJ2-1, with TRBD2 identical over 11 bases. The CDR3 runs to 16 residues. J lost 4 bases, V lost 2 bases, and 5 bases had no gene match. Germline CDR1 is SGHKS and CDR2 is YYEKEE (reference sequence). CDR3 amino acids: CASSFQTSGAYNEQFF. In DNA form, the CDR3 reads TGTGCCAGCAGCTTTCAGACTAGCGGGGCATACAATGAGCAGTTCTTC.

The chain uses TRBV19 and TRBJ1-4; D ambiguous. Trimming took off 5 bases at V and 3 bases at J, with 7 bases between the two ends. The CDR3 has 13 amino acids. Looked up from germline, CDR1 is LNHDA and CDR2 is SQIVND (reference sequence). The CDR3 sequence: CASSLNSNEKLFF. DNA for the CDR3: TGTGCCAGTAGTCTTAATTCTAATGAAAAACTGTTTTTT.

Only one count was recorded for this clone. The chain is built from TRBV6-2 or TRBV6-3 and TRBJ2-6; D remains ambiguous. This CDR3 comprises 16 residues. Trimming shortened V by 1 base and J by 0 bases, and 7 bases separated the two germline ends. Germline assignment: CDR1 MNHEY and CDR2 SVGEGT. The CDR3 reads CASSYFRSSGANVLTF. The CDR3 DNA reads TGTGCCAGCAGTTACTTCCGGAGCTCTGGGGCCAACGTCCTGACTTTC.

This clone was recorded once. The CDR3 is CASSLAPSNQPQHF. The DNA for the CDR3 is TGCGCCAGCAGCTTGGCCCCAAGCAATCAGCCCCAGCATTTT. The chain has TRBV5-1 and TRBJ1-5; D not certain. Germline V gene sequence: CDR1 SGHRS, CDR2 YFSETQ. V lost 0 bases and J lost 1, with 5 bases in between. The CDR3 runs 14 residues.

The chain carries TRBV16 and TRBJ1-2; maybe TRBD1 (6 bases). Germline CDR1 reads KGHSY; CDR2 reads FQNENV. Trimming left V 3 bases short and J 9 bases short, with 11 bases between. CDR3 length equals 12 residues. The CDR3 DNA sequence: TGTGCCAGCAGCCAGGGGACAAACCGCTACACCTTC. Encoded protein: CASSQGTNRYTF.

This chain links TRBV14 with TRBJ2-7, with a possible D match to TRBD1 (8 bases). The CDR3 spans 15 residues. Germline V CDR1 and CDR2: SGHDN, FVKESK. Trimming took 4 bases from V and 0 from J, leaving 13 bases between them. The CDR3 sequence: CASSRDRTSSYEQYF. CDR3 bases: TGTGCCAGCAGCCGGGACAGGACTAGCTCCTACGAGCAGTACTTC.

This chain connects TRBV9 to TRBJ2-2, with 10 bases lining up with TRBD1. J gave up 0 bases and V 7 bases, and 0 bases lay outside the gene matches. CDR1 and CDR2 (germline): SGDLS, YYNGEE. The CDR3 runs to 14 residues. The CDR3 DNA follows: TGTGCCAGCGGACAGGGGGCGAACACCGGGGAGCTGTTTTTT. Its protein product is CASGQGANTGELFF.

This clone came up many times. The J gene is TRBJ1-5, the V gene TRBV12-3 or TRBV12-4, with D perhaps TRBD1 (5 bases). The CDR3 totals 13 residues. The V and J ends lost 2 bases and 7 bases respectively, with 9 bases between them. The CDR3 nucleotides are TGTGCCAGCAGTTTAACTCAGGGCCAGCCCCAGCATTTT. Protein: CASSLTQGQPQHF.

The rearrangement links TRBV5-4 to TRBJ2-3, with TRBD2 matching over 8 bases. Germline V gene sequence: CDR1 SGHNT, CDR2 YYREEE (reference sequence). V shed 1 base, J shed 0 bases, and the junction held 1 base outside the gene matches. The CDR3 totals 15 residues. The CDR3 DNA sequence: TGTGCCAGCAGCTTGCCTAGCGGGAGCACAGATACGCAGTATTTT. This gives the protein CASSLPSGSTDTQYF.

J is TRBJ2-7 and V is TRBV14, with D perhaps TRBD1 (5 bases). CDR1 and CDR2 (germline): SGHDN, FVKESK. The CDR3 covers 13 residues. Trimming stripped 3 bases from V and 2 bases from J, with 8 bases between. CDR3 nucleotides: TGTGCCAGCAGCCACAGGGTCCCCTACGAGCAGTACTTC. This codes for CASSHRVPYEQYF.

This chain connects TRBV3-1 (or the pseudogene TRBV3-2) to TRBJ2-1, with 7 bases aligning to TRBD2. V lost 5 bases and J lost 6; bases outside the gene matches: 10. Germline V gene data show CDR1 as LGHDT and CDR2 as YNNKEL (reference sequence). CDR3 length equals 15 residues. The CDR3 DNA reads as TGTGCCAGCAGCGGCCAAGCAGCGGGGTTCAATGAGCAGTTCTTC. Its translation: CASSGQAAGFNEQFF.

V gene TRBV30 combines with J gene TRBJ1-1; tentatively, D is TRBD1 (6 bases). Trimming cost V 0 bases and J 1 base, with 9 bases left between them. CDR3 size: 14 residues. Germline CDR1 GTSNPN, CDR2 SVGIG (reference sequence). The CDR3: CAWSVGRGNTEAFF. The CDR3 nucleotides read TGTGCCTGGAGTGTGGGCAGGGGGAACACTGAAGCTTTCTTT.

There are a few counts of this clone. The chain recombines TRBV29-1 with TRBJ1-1; D possibly corresponds to TRBD1 (6 bases). Germline CDR1 is SQVTM and CDR2 is ANQGSEA. This CDR3 comprises 13 residues. V shed 6 bases and J shed 0 bases, with 11 bases lying between them. CDR3 protein: CSVAGVVNTEAFF. The CDR3 DNA is TGCAGCGTGGCAGGGGTTGTGAACACTGAAGCTTTCTTT.

The chain combines TRBV12-3 or TRBV12-4 with TRBJ1-2, with D possibly TRBD1 on 5 matching bases. The CDR3 spans 13 residues. The V gene lost 5 bases and the J gene lost 5 bases, with 12 bases spanning the gap. The CDR3 bases are TGTGCCAGCAGTCGGGGGGAGGGGTATGGCTACACCTTC. Its protein is CASSRGEGYGYTF.

In this sample, this clone turned up once. The chain is built from TRBV5-1 and TRBJ1-1; D ambiguous. The CDR3 has 12 residues. The germline CDR1 and CDR2 sequences are SGHRS and YFSETQ. V lost 7 bases, J lost 5 bases, and 12 bases lay in between. The CDR3 DNA sequence: TGCGCCAGCTCGCGGGAGGGTACTGAAGCTTTCTTT. Its translation: CASSREGTEAFF.

V and J are TRBV2 and TRBJ1-1; D gene ambiguous. The CDR3 has 13 amino acids. Germline assignment: CDR1 SNHLY and CDR2 FYNNEI. V lost 0 bases and J lost 7, with 9 bases in between. CDR3 sequence reads: CASSEARGFEAFF. In DNA form, the CDR3 reads TGTGCCAGCAGTGAAGCACGGGGATTTGAAGCTTTCTTT.

The chain couples TRBV5-5 to TRBJ2-1; 12 bases are shared with TRBD2. Trimming cost V 7 bases and J 6 bases; bases outside gene matches: 11. This CDR3 has 16 amino acids. CDR1 and CDR2 (germline): SGHKS, YYEKEE (reference sequence). This CDR3 is CASLSLAGGKVNEQFF. For the CDR3, the DNA is TGTGCCAGCTTGTCTCTAGCGGGGGGGAAAGTCAATGAGCAGTTCTTC. Full variable domain (outside the CDR3, taken from reference TRBV5-5 and TRBJ2-1): DAGVTQSPTHLIKTRGQQVTLRCSPISGHKSVSWYQQVLGQGPQFIFQYYEKEERGRGNFPDRFSARQFPNYSSELNVNALLLGDSALYLCASLSLAGGKVNEQFFGPGTRLTVL.

This clone was observed once. The chain combines TRBV4-2 with TRBJ1-2; TRBD1 matches at 7 bases. V lost 2 bases, J lost 4 bases, and 7 bases stayed unmatched. Germline V CDR1 and CDR2: LGHNA, YNFKEQ. The CDR3 sequence is 15 residues long. This chain's CDR3 is CASSQHSDRSYGYTF. CDR3 DNA: TGTGCCAGCAGCCAACACTCGGACAGGAGCTATGGCTACACCTTC.

The V gene is TRBV28, the J gene TRBJ2-1, with 10 bases aligning to TRBD2. From germline, CDR1 is MDHEN and CDR2 SYDVKM. The length of the CDR3 is 18 residues. V gave up 2 bases and J gave up 1 base; unmatched junction bases: 8. This chain's CDR3 is CASSLVAGGAPSYNEQFF. The CDR3 nucleotides are TGTGCCAGCAGTTTAGTAGCGGGAGGCGCCCCATCCTACAATGAGCAGTTCTTC.